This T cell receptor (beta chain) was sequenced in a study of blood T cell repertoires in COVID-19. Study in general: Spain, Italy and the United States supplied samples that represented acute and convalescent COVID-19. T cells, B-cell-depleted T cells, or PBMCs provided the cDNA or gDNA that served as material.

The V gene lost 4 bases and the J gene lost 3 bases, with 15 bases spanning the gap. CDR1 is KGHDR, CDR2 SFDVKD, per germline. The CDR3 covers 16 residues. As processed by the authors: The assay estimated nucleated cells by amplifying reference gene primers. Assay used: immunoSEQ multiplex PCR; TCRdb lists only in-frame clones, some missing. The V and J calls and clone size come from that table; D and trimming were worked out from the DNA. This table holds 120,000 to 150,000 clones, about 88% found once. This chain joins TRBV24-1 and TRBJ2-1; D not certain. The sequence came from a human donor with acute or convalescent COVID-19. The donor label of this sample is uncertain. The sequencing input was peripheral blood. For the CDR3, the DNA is TGTGCCACCAGTGAAGACCACTTGGGCGACTACAATGAGCAGTTCTTC. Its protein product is CATSEDHLGDYNEQFF.